This T cell receptor beta chain was found in a study of blood T cell repertoires in COVID-19. Across the study: Acute-phase and convalescent COVID-19 samples originated in the United States, Italy and Spain. PBMCs, B-cell-depleted T cells, or T cells were the source of the cDNA or gDNA that made up the material.

Trimming took 0 bases from V and 4 from J, leaving 19 bases between them. CDR3 length: 17 amino acids. The V gene's germline CDR1 is SGHRS and CDR2 YFSETQ. Clones were sequenced by immunoSEQ multiplex PCR, and TCRdb holds only the in-frame ones, with some missing. This sample has just over 65,000 clones, with roughly nine tenths found just once. The chain couples TRBV5-1 to TRBJ1-1; tentatively, D is TRBD1 (6 bases). This sequence was found in a man in his sixties with acute or convalescent COVID-19. The source material was peripheral blood. The CDR3: CASSLGVSRGAPTEAFF. DNA of the CDR3: TGCGCCAGCAGCTTGGGTGTGTCGCGGGGGGCGCCCACTGAAGCTTTCTTT.